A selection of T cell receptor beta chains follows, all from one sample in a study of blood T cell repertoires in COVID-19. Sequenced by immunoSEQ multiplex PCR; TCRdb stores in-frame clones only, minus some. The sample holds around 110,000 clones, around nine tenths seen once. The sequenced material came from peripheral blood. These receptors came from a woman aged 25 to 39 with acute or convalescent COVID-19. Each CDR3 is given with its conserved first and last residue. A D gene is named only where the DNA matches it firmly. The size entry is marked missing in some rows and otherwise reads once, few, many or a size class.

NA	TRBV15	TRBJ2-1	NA	CATSTYYNEQFF	TGTGCCACCAGCACTTACTACAATGAGCAGTTCTTC
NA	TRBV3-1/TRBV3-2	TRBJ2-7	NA	CASSQDWASSYEQYF	TGTGCCAGCAGCCAAGATTGGGCCAGCTCCTACGAGCAGTACTTC
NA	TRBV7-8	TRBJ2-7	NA	CASSFQSQGGSEQYF	TGTGCCAGCAGCTTTCAGAGCCAGGGGGGAAGCGAGCAGTACTTC
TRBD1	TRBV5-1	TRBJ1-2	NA	CASSPTGGAYYGYTF	TGCGCCAGCAGCCCAACAGGGGGCGCATACTATGGCTACACCTTC
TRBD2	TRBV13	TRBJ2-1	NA	CASSSAGTSGGYEQFF	TGTGCCAGCAGCTCTGCCGGGACTAGCGGGGGCTACGAGCAGTTCTTC
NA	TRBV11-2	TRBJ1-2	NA	CASSLGLAPGDLGYTF	TGTGCCAGCAGCTTAGGACTGGCGCCAGGGGATTTAGGCTACACCTTC
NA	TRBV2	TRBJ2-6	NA	CASRSVSGANVLTF	TGTGCCAGCAGGAGCGTTTCTGGGGCCAACGTCCTGACTTTC
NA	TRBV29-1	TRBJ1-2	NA	CSVDTGIAGYTF	TGCAGCGTTGACACAGGGATTGCTGGCTACACCTTC
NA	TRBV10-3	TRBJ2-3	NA	CATSRAGPLTDTQYF	TGTGCCACCTCCAGAGCGGGCCCCCTGACGGATACGCAGTATTTT
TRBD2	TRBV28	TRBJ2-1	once	CASSRLAGGSYNEQFF	TGTGCCAGCAGTCGACTAGCGGGGGGTTCCTACAATGAGCAGTTCTTC
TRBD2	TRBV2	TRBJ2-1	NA	CASRDTLGLAVESEQFF	TGTGCCAGCAGGGATACATTGGGACTAGCTGTGGAAAGTGAGCAGTTCTTC
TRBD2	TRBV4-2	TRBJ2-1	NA	CASSQDGTSYNEQFF	TGTGCCAGCAGCCAAGATGGGACTAGCTATAATGAGCAGTTCTTC
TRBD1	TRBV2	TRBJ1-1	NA	CASRELTGLNTEAFF	TGTGCCAGCAGGGAATTGACAGGGTTGAACACTGAAGCTTTCTTT
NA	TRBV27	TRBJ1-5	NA	CASSFGWGPDQPQHF	TGTGCCAGCAGCTTTGGTTGGGGGCCGGATCAGCCCCAGCATTTT
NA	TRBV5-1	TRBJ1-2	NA	CASSLGGTELVYTF	TGCGCCAGCAGCTTGGGCGGGACGGAGCTTGTCTACACCTTC
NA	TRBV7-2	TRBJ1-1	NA	CASSRDYNTEAFF	TGTGCCAGCAGCCGGGACTATAACACTGAAGCTTTCTTT
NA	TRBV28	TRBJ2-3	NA	CASSLPRFERDKDTQYF	TGTGCCAGCAGTTTACCTCGGTTTGAGCGGGACAAAGATACGCAGTATTTT
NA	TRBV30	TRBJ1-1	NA	CAWSVGGGTEAFF	TGTGCCTGGAGTGTCGGGGGAGGGACTGAAGCTTTCTTT
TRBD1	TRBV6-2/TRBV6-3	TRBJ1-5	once	CASSPSSGQGNQPQHF	TGTGCCAGCAGCCCTTCTTCCGGACAGGGTAATCAGCCCCAGCATTTT
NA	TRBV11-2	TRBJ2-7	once	CASSLGTEEQYF	TGTGCCAGCAGCTTAGGGACTGAGGAGCAGTACTTC
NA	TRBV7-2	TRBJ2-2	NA	CASSLVIDRTGELFF	TGTGCCAGCAGCTTAGTTATAGATCGTACCGGGGAGCTGTTTTTT
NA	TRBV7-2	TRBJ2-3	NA	CASSLFSGSTDTQYF	TGTGCCAGCAGCTTATTCAGCGGTAGCACAGATACGCAGTATTTT
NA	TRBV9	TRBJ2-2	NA	CASSVAGDTGELFF	TGTGCCAGCAGCGTAGCGGGGGACACCGGGGAGCTGTTTTTT
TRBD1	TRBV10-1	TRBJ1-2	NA	CASSGKGQGGGYTF	TGCGCCAGCAGTGGGAAGGGACAGGGGGGCGGCTACACCTTC
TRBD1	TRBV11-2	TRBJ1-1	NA	CASSLGPGQGRTEAFF	TGTGCCAGCAGCTTAGGCCCTGGACAGGGAAGGACTGAAGCTTTCTTT
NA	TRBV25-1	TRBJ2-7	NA	CASSEFSASINYEQYF	TGTGCCAGCAGTGAATTCTCGGCTAGCATTAACTACGAGCAGTACTTC
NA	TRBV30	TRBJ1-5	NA	CAWSVSGIQPQHF	TGTGCCTGGAGTGTATCGGGGATACAGCCCCAGCATTTT